This T cell receptor (beta chain) was identified in a study of OX40 agonist ivuxolimab in advanced cancers. Clones were sequenced by immunoSEQ multiplex PCR, and TCRdb holds only the in-frame ones, with some missing. The table shows 50,000 to 60,000 clones, with 70% to 85% occurring only once. CDR3 length: 13 residues. Trimming stripped 5 bases from V and 10 bases from J, with 17 bases between. Germline V lookup: CDR1 SGHTA, CDR2 FQGTGA. This material consisted of CD4+ or CD8+ T cells sorted from blood, taken in a trial of the OX40 agonist ivuxolimab. This TCR was sampled from an adult with an advanced solid tumor such as melanoma, head and neck, liver or kidney cancer. The rearrangement uses TRBV7-3 and TRBJ1-2; the D gene is possibly TRBD1 (6 bases). The CDR3 nucleotides are TGTGCCAGCAGCACCCCGGGACACGAGAACTACACCTTC. Residues: CASSTPGHENYTF.